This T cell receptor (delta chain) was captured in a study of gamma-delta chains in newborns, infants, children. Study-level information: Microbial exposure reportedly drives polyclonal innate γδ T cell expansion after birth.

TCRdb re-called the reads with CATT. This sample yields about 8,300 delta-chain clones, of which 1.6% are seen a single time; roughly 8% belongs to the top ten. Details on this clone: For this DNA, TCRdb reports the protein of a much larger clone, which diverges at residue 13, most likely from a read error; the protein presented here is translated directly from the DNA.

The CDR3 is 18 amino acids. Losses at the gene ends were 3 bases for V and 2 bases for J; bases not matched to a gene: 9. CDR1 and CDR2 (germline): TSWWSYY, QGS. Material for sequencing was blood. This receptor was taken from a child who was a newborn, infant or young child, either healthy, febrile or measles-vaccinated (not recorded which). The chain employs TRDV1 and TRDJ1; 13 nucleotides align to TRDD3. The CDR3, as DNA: TGTGCTCTTGGGGATATTCGGAGACTGGGGGATACGACCGATAAACTCATCTTT. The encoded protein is CALGDIRRLGDTTDKLIF.